Sequencing of this T cell receptor (beta chain) was carried out in a study of CD8 T cells in Susac syndrome. With 0 bases removed from V and 2 bases from J, the gap between germline ends came to 8 bases. Germline V gene lookup returns CDR1 SGHRS and CDR2 YFSETQ. CDR3 length: 14 amino acids. Sequencing targeted TCR beta in T cells from blood (CD8+ and CD4+). Random-hexamer reverse transcription was applied to roughly 0.5 to 1 ug RNA. Each CDR3 protein is one row after TCRdb ran MiXCR on the immunoSEQ multiplex PCR reads. The data contain about 71,000 distinct CDR3 sequences, 96% of them seen just once; the ten biggest clones take up around 0.11%.

The sequenced sample consisted of CD4+ T cells from PBMCs. This clonotype was sampled from a human donor with multiple sclerosis. The chain couples TRBV5-1 to TRBJ2-5; D unresolved. The CDR3 DNA follows: TGCGCCAGCAGCTTGGCGGGCAGGCAAGAGACCCAGTACTTC. Its protein is CASSLAGRQETQYF.